A selection of T cell receptor beta chains follows, all from one sample in a study of blood T cell repertoires in COVID-19. Data came from immunoSEQ multiplex PCR; TCRdb stores just in-frame clones and leaves some out. The repertoire includes about 190,000 clones, around 84% of them detected once, and more than 2.5% sits in the top ten. The sequenced sample consisted of PBMCs or T cells enriched from blood (not recorded which). These receptors were taken from a woman in her twenties or thirties who had recovered from COVID-19. The CDR3 runs from the conserved cysteine through the conserved F or W. The D gene is left open where the match is weak. Clone sizes are given selectively: once, few, many, or a class where the clone is expanded.

>NA|TRBJ2-5|TRBV7-3|18|TRBD2
CASSPGTSGRPSQETQYF
TGTGCCAGCAGCCCCGGGACTAGCGGGAGACCAAGCCAAGAGACCCAGTACTTC
>NA|TRBJ2-2|TRBV11-2|18|TRBD2
CASSLESASGRITGELFF
TGTGCCAGCAGCTTAGAGTCCGCTAGCGGGAGAATCACCGGGGAGCTGTTTTTT
>NA|TRBJ2-3|TRBV5-6|13|NA
CASSLIGTDTQYF
TGTGCCAGCAGCTTGATCGGCACAGATACGCAGTATTTT
>NA|TRBJ2-3|TRBV7-2|15|TRBD2
CASSLRRGGSDTQYF
TGTGCCAGCAGCTTAAGGCGGGGGGGCTCAGATACGCAGTATTTT
>NA|TRBJ2-2|TRBV3-1/TRBV3-2|14|NA
CASSQVMGAGELFF
TGTGCCAGCAGCCAAGTTATGGGAGCCGGGGAGCTGTTTTTT
>NA|TRBJ2-7|TRBV19|14|TRBD1
CASSPFDRVYEQYF
TGTGCCAGTAGCCCGTTTGACAGGGTGTACGAGCAGTACTTC
>NA|TRBJ1-5|TRBV7-3|13|NA
CASSLTGDQPQHF
TGTGCCAGCAGCTTAACAGGAGATCAGCCCCAGCATTTT
>few|TRBJ1-1|TRBV19|14|TRBD1
CASIPRGRVTEAFF
TGTGCCAGTATTCCCAGGGGGCGGGTGACTGAAGCTTTCTTT
>NA|TRBJ2-3|TRBV4-2|18|TRBD2
CASSQGLAGGPSTDTQYF
TGTGCCAGCAGCCAAGGACTAGCGGGAGGGCCTAGCACAGATACGCAGTATTTT
>NA|TRBJ2-3|TRBV25-1|11|NA
CASSSRDTQYF
TGTGCCAGCAGTAGTAGAGATACGCAGTATTTT
>NA|TRBJ2-5|TRBV6-5|16|TRBD2
CASSSMGLEGRETQYF
TGTGCCAGCAGTTCGATGGGACTAGAGGGAAGAGAGACCCAGTACTTC
>NA|TRBJ2-5|TRBV7-9|13|NA
CASSFRGRETQYF
TGTGCCAGCAGCTTTAGGGGTCGGGAGACCCAGTACTTC
>NA|TRBJ2-7|TRBV3-1/TRBV3-2|17|TRBD2
CASSQVSSGRLRYEQYF
TGTGCCAGCAGCCAGGTTTCTAGCGGGAGATTACGGTACGAGCAGTACTTC
>NA|TRBJ1-1|TRBV7-8|15|TRBD1
CASTRTGFMNTEAFF
TGTGCCAGCACACGGACAGGCTTCATGAACACTGAAGCTTTCTTT
>NA|TRBJ1-1|TRBV19|16|NA
CASSLRGGEGNTEAFF
TGTGCCAGTAGCCTGAGAGGCGGGGAGGGGAACACTGAAGCTTTCTTT
>NA|TRBJ1-2|TRBV27|14|NA
CASSTGHLNYGYTF
TGTGCCAGCAGTACCGGACACTTAAACTATGGCTACACCTTC
>once|TRBJ1-4|TRBV5-5|14|TRBD1
CASSTGQGGEKLFF
TGTGCCAGCAGTACAGGACAGGGTGGGGAAAAACTGTTTTTT
>NA|TRBJ2-7|TRBV18|15|TRBD2
CASSPEAGGGHEQYF
TGTGCCAGCTCACCAGAGGCGGGAGGGGGTCATGAGCAGTACTTC
>NA|TRBJ2-7|TRBV28|11|NA
CASSLETQQYF
TGTGCCAGCAGTTTAGAGACACAGCAGTACTTC
>few|TRBJ2-1|TRBV9|17|TRBD2
CASSVGSGRALSNEQFF
TGTGCCAGCAGCGTAGGAAGCGGGAGGGCCCTGAGTAATGAGCAGTTCTTC
>NA|TRBJ2-7|TRBV6-5|14|TRBD1
CASRDPGGPYEQYF
TGTGCCAGCAGGGATCCAGGGGGTCCCTACGAGCAGTACTTC
>NA|TRBJ1-6|TRBV7-2|15|TRBD1
CASSLGTGEHSPLHF
TGTGCCAGCAGCTTAGGAACAGGGGAACATTCACCCCTCCACTTT
>NA|TRBJ1-1|TRBV28|16|TRBD1
CASSSPDRGGDTEAFF
TGTGCCAGCAGTTCCCCCGACAGGGGGGGGGACACTGAAGCTTTCTTT
>NA|TRBJ2-3|TRBV7-8|16|TRBD1
CASSLAVGQITDTQYF
TGTGCCAGCAGCTTAGCTGTGGGACAGATCACAGATACGCAGTATTTT
>few|TRBJ2-3|TRBV3-1/TRBV3-2|12|NA
CASSQGSLNPGF
TGTGCCAGCAGCCAAGGTAGTCTCAACCCGGGTTTT
>NA|TRBJ2-1|TRBV19|17|TRBD1
CASRDDRAESPHNEQFF
TGTGCCAGTAGGGATGACAGGGCAGAAAGTCCTCACAATGAGCAGTTCTTC
>NA|TRBJ1-1|TRBV5-5|14|NA
CASSFTGLSTEAFF
TGTGCCAGCAGCTTCACAGGGTTGAGCACTGAAGCTTTCTTT
>NA|TRBJ2-1|TRBV25-1|15|NA
CASSDSGPSYNEQFF
TGTGCCAGCAGTGATAGCGGACCTTCTTACAATGAGCAGTTCTTC
>NA|TRBJ1-1|TRBV6-1|14|NA
CASSERVGGTEAFF
TGTGCCAGCAGTGAAAGGGTAGGAGGCACTGAAGCTTTCTTT
>NA|TRBJ1-4|TRBV11-2|15|TRBD1
CASSVTGVGNEKLFF
TGTGCCAGCAGCGTAACAGGGGTCGGTAATGAAAAACTGTTTTTT
>NA|TRBJ2-5|TRBV19|11|NA
CASRRKETQYF
TGTGCCAGTAGGAGAAAAGAGACCCAGTACTTC
>NA|TRBJ2-2|TRBV7-2|16|TRBD1
CASSLEGGSNTGELFF
TGTGCCAGCAGCTTAGAAGGGGGCTCGAACACCGGGGAGCTGTTTTTT
>NA|TRBJ2-1|TRBV21-1|16|NA
CASSEGTGYSYNEQFF
TGTGCCAGCAGCGAAGGGACTGGCTACTCCTACAATGAGCAGTTCTTC
>once|TRBJ1-5|TRBV28|15|NA
CASSLREGSNQPQHF
TGTGCCAGCAGTCTGAGGGAGGGAAGCAATCAGCCCCAGCATTTT
>NA|TRBJ2-2|TRBV10-3|16|TRBD2
CAIRTSGGPNTGELFF
TGTGCCATCAGGACTAGCGGGGGACCGAACACCGGGGAGCTGTTTTTT
>NA|TRBJ2-2|TRBV5-1|14|NA
CASRSGPNPGELFF
TGCGCCAGCAGGAGCGGGCCTAACCCCGGGGAGCTGTTTTTT
>NA|TRBJ2-1|TRBV27|15|TRBD1
CASSRRTGESNEQFF
TGTGCCAGCAGTCGTAGGACAGGGGAATCCAATGAGCAGTTCTTC
>NA|TRBJ1-1|TRBV2|11|TRBD1
CAENRGPEAFF
TGTGCCGAAAACAGGGGCCCTGAAGCTTTCTTT
>once|TRBJ2-5|TRBV18|16|TRBD2
CASSRIAGGPQETQYF
TGTGCCAGCTCACGTATAGCGGGAGGGCCTCAAGAGACCCAGTACTTC
>NA|TRBJ2-1|TRBV15|15|NA
CATSRGQGGLNEQFF
TGTGCCACCAGCAGAGGACAGGGAGGCCTCAATGAGCAGTTCTTC